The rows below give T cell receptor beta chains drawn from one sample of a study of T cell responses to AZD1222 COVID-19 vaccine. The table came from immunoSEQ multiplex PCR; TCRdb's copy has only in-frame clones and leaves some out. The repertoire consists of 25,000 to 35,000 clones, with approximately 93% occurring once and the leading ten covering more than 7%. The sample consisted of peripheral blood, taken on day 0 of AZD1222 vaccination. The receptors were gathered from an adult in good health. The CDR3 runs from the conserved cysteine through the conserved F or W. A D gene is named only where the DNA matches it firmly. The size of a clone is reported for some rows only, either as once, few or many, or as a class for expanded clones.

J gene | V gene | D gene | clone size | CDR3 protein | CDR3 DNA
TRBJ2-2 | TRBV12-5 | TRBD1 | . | CASGPRQGAVGELFF | TGTGCTAGTGGTCCCCGACAGGGGGCTGTCGGGGAGCTGTTTTTT
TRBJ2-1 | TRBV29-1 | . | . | CSVGRGGAYNEQFF | TGCAGCGTTGGCAGGGGGGGGGCTTACAATGAGCAGTTCTTC
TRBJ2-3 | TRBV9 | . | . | CASSEGPRTDTQYF | TGTGCCAGCAGCGAGGGCCCCCGGACAGATACGCAGTATTTT
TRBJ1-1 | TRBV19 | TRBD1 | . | CASFITGVNTEAFF | TGTGCCAGCTTTATCACAGGGGTGAACACTGAAGCTTTCTTT
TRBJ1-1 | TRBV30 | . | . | CAWSVQATEAFF | TGTGCCTGGAGTGTACAGGCGACTGAAGCTTTCTTT
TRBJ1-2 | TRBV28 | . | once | CASSPIGGIETLRYGYTF | TGTGCCAGCAGTCCAATCGGGGGAATAGAAACCCTGCGCTATGGCTACACCTTC
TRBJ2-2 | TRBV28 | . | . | CASSQGGTGELFF | TGTGCCAGCTCTCAAGGGGGCACCGGGGAGCTGTTTTTT
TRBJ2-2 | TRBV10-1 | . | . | CASSAGRTGELFF | TGCGCCAGCAGTGCTGGTCGGACCGGGGAGCTGTTTTTT
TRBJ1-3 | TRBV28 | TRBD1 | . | CASSLSQGAGNTIYF | TGTGCCAGCAGCTTGTCTCAGGGGGCCGGAAACACCATATATTTT
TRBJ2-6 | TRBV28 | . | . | CASSLSWVSSGANVLTF | TGTGCCAGCAGTTTATCGTGGGTTAGCTCTGGGGCCAACGTCCTGACTTTC
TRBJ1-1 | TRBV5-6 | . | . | CASRGPGNTEAFF | TGTGCCAGCAGAGGCCCAGGGAACACTGAAGCTTTCTTT
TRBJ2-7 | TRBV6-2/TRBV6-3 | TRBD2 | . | CASSYLAGGPESYEQYF | TGTGCCAGCAGTTACCTTGCGGGAGGGCCCGAATCCTACGAGCAGTACTTC
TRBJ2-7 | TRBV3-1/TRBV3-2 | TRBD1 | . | CASSRGTGGPYEQYF | TGTGCCAGCAGCCGGGGGACAGGGGGGCCCTACGAGCAGTACTTC
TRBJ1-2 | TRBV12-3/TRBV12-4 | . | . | CASSLPGNYGYTF | TGTGCCAGCAGTTTACCGGGAAACTATGGCTACACCTTC
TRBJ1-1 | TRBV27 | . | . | CASSLGWGGEAFF | TGTGCCAGCAGTTTAGGATGGGGAGGTGAAGCTTTCTTT
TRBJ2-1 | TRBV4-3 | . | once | CASSQDLLWTVYNEQFF | TGCGCCAGCAGCCAAGATCTTCTATGGACAGTATACAATGAGCAGTTCTTC
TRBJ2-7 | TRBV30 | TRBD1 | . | CAWSYGQGYEQYF | TGTGCCTGGAGTTACGGACAGGGCTACGAGCAGTACTTC
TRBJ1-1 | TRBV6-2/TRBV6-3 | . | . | CASSPIPADIRNEAFF | TGTGCCAGCAGTCCAATCCCGGCGGACATAAGAAATGAAGCTTTCTTT